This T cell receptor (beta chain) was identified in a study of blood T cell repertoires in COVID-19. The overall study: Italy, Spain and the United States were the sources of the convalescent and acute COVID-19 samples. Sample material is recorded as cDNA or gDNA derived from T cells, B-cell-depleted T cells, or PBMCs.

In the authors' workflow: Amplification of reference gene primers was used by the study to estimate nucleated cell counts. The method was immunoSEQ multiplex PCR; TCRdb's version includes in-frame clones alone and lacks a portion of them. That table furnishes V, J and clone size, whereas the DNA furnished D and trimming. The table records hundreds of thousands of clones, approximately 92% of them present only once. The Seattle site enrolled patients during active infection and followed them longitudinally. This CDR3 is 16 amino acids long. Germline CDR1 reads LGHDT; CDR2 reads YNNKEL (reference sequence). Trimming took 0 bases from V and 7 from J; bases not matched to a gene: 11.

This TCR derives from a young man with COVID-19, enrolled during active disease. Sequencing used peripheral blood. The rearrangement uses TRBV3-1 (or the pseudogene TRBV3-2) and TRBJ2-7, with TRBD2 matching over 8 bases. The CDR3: CASSQEYAGGAGEQYF. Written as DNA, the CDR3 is TGTGCCAGCAGCCAAGAGTACGCCGGGGGGGCGGGGGAGCAGTACTTC.